These 17 T cell receptor beta chains came from one sample sequenced in a study of molecular identifiers for immune sequencing clone quantification. TCRdb redid the calling of the PCR reads with MiXCR, one entry per CDR3 protein. The sample has roughly 630,000 distinct CDR3 sequences; over 25% are singletons. Sequenced: naive CD8+ T cells from blood, with Jurkat cell RNA spiked in. Subset specified: FACS-sorted CD8+CD4-CCR7+CD45RA+ naive T cells. The receptors shown here come from a human donor in good health. Some libraries in this study had Jurkat cell RNA spiked in.

The table lists this clonotype with a few counts. The chain carries TRBV4-1 and TRBJ1-5; 9 nucleotides align to TRBD1. The J segment lost 6 bases and the V segment lost 4 bases, leaving 10 bases of the junction unmatched. Germline V gene data show CDR1 as MGHRA and CDR2 as YSYEKL. CDR3 size: 16 residues. DNA of the CDR3: TGCGCCAGCAGCCTTTACTACGGGACAGGGAGTCAGCCCCAGCATTTT. As protein: CASSLYYGTGSQPQHF.

On this clonotype: Relative to the germline gene, one junction end is altered; a read error may explain this. The chain recombines TRBV6-5 with TRBJ2-7, with no clear D. Germline assignment: CDR1 MNHEY and CDR2 SVGAGI. CDR3 size: 14 residues. The DNA for the CDR3 is TGTGCCAGCAGTTACTCTGCGCCTACCTACGAGCTGTACTTC. Translating it yields CASSYSAPTYELYF.

This clonotype appeared many times. CDR3 DNA: TGTGCCAGCAGTTACTCGAGGACAGGGGAAGAAGCTTTCTTT. Translating it yields CASSYSRTGEEAFF. The chain uses TRBV6-5 and TRBJ1-1; 9 bases match TRBD1. The CDR3 has 14 residues. Germline lookup yields CDR1 MNHEY and CDR2 SVGAGI. Trimming cost V 0 bases and J 8 bases; bases outside gene matches: 4.

This clonotype was detected ten times or more. The chain couples TRBV19 to TRBJ1-5; D remains unclear. Per germline, CDR1 LNHDA and CDR2 SQIVND (reference sequence). V was pared by 3 bases and J by 7 bases, with 10 bases between. There are 13 residues in the CDR3. CDR3 sequence reads: CASSIRGGQPQHF. The DNA for the CDR3 is TGTGCCAGTAGTATCCGAGGAGGACAGCCCCAGCATTTT.

The rearrangement joins TRBV4-1 to TRBJ2-1; 11 bases are shared with TRBD2. CDR1 is MGHRA, CDR2 YSYEKL, per germline. CDR3 length: 15 residues. V shed 4 bases and J 8 bases; nucleotides not matched to a gene: 7. The CDR3 region has the DNA TGCGCCAGCAGCCGTGAGGCTAGCGGGGGGTATGAGCAGTTCTTC. Protein sequence: CASSREASGGYEQFF.

This clonotype was detected ten times or more. V is TRBV10-3 and J is TRBJ2-4; D unresolved. CDR3 length: 13 residues. V gave up 2 bases and J gave up 5 bases, with 7 bases separating them. Germline assignment: CDR1 ENHRY and CDR2 SYGVKD. The chain's CDR3 is CAISEGRQNIQYF. The CDR3, as DNA: TGTGCCATCAGTGAGGGTCGACAAAACATTCAGTACTTC.

This clonotype was detected only a few times. This chain connects TRBV19 to TRBJ2-2; TRBD2 agrees at 13 bases. This CDR3 region has 16 residues. V was pared by 4 bases and J by 5 bases, with 4 bases of the junction left unmatched. CDR1 LNHDA and CDR2 SQIVND come from the germline V gene (reference sequence). CDR3 in DNA: TGTGCCAGTAGTACGGGACTAGCGGGACGGACCGGGGAGCTGTTTTTT. The encoded protein is CASSTGLAGRTGELFF.

This clonotype has only a few counts. The J gene is TRBJ2-1, the V gene TRBV19; 9 bases fit TRBD1. The CDR3 is made up of 15 amino acids. V lost 8 bases, J lost 7 bases, and 12 bases stayed unmatched. Germline-derived CDR1 and CDR2 are LNHDA and SQIVND (reference sequence). The CDR3 spells CASGWGTGNSNEQFF. The DNA of the CDR3 is TGTGCCAGTGGTTGGGGGACAGGGAACAGTAATGAGCAGTTCTTC.

This clonotype was seen a few times. One end of the junction varies from germline; a read error may be responsible. This sequence joins TRBV30 and TRBJ1-4; D gene uncertain. Germline CDR1 is GTSNPN and CDR2 is SVGIG (reference sequence). The CDR3 is 15 residues long. CDR3 amino acids: CAWDPGRGGNVKLFF. CDR3 DNA sequence: TGTGCCTGGGACCCTGGACGGGGAGGGAATGTAAAACTGTTTTTT.

This chain joins TRBV13 and TRBJ1-2, with TRBD1 matching 7 bases. In germline, CDR1 is PRHDT, CDR2 FYEKMQ (reference sequence). With 5 bases clipped from V and 0 bases from J, the junction kept 9 bases outside the gene matches. This CDR3 is built from 16 residues. CDR3 loop: CASSPFGQATNYGYTF. CDR3 DNA sequence: TGTGCCAGCAGCCCGTTTGGACAGGCTACTAACTATGGCTACACCTTC.

Of note for this clonotype: A much larger clone differs from this one at a single base, so this may be a read error. The rearrangement links TRBV7-9 to TRBJ2-2; the D gene is possibly TRBD2 (5 bases). The V end lost 6 bases, the J end lost 3 bases, and 5 bases lay between the germline ends. The CDR3 has 12 residues. Germline loops: CDR1 SEHNR, CDR2 FQNEAQ (reference sequence). Written as DNA, the CDR3 is TGTGCCAGCAGGGAGGACACCGGGGAGCTGTTTTTT. Its translation is CASREDTGELFF.

Notes on this clonotype: One end of the junction fails to match germline, which may point to a read error. The chain combines TRBV27 with TRBJ1-4, with D possibly being TRBD1 (6 bases). This CDR3 has 12 amino acids. Germline loops: CDR1 MNHEY, CDR2 SMNVEV (reference sequence). This CDR3 is CASSMTGERLFF. The CDR3 bases are TGTGCCAGCAGTATGACAGGAGAAAGACTGTTTTTT.

This clonotype has at least ten counts. This chain joins TRBV27 and TRBJ2-7; D is perhaps TRBD2 (5 bases). The V end was cut by 7 bases, the J end by 5 bases, with 18 bases between. The CDR3 runs 14 residues. Germline lookup yields CDR1 MNHEY and CDR2 SMNVEV (reference sequence). This chain's CDR3 is CASTEGGPSHEQYF. CDR3 DNA: TGTGCCAGCACCGAAGGAGGACCGAGCCACGAGCAGTACTTC.

This clonotype was seen many times. The chain is built from TRBV6-4 and TRBJ1-1; perhaps TRBD1 as D (5 bases). This CDR3 comprises 12 residues. V was cut by 6 bases and J by 3 bases, with 8 bases left in between. Germline loops: CDR1 MRHNA, CDR2 SNTAGT. The CDR3 nucleotides read TGTGCCAGCAGGGGACCAGACACTGAAGCTTTCTTT. It yields the protein CASRGPDTEAFF.

A word on this clonotype: An end of the junction differs from the germline gene, which may be a read error. V is TRBV29-1 and J is TRBJ2-2, with D possibly TRBD2 on 5 matching bases. The CDR3 spans 14 residues. CDR1 is SQVTM and CDR2 is ANQGSEA in the germline V gene. As DNA, the CDR3 is TGCAGCGCCACGGCCGCGAAGAACACCGGGGAGCTGTTATTC. Translated, it gives CSATAAKNTGELLF.

This clonotype has a handful of counts. J is TRBJ1-2 and V is TRBV12-3 or TRBV12-4; D is uncertain. Trimming pared 6 bases from V and 2 bases from J, leaving 10 bases between. CDR3 length: 13 amino acids. The chain's CDR3 is CASSQTLNYGYTF. As DNA, the CDR3 is TGTGCCAGCAGCCAAACGCTGAACTATGGCTACACCTTC.

The chain joins TRBV5-3 to TRBJ2-7, with 13 bases that match TRBD2. Being an ORF, TRBV5-3 has a function that is uncertain. This CDR3 region has 19 residues. Unmatched junction bases numbered 13, after V lost 4 bases and J lost 0 bases. The CDR3, as DNA: TGTGCCAGAAGCGTGTGCCGGACTAGCGGGGGCCCACGCTCCTACGAGCAGTACTTC. This sequence encodes CARSVCRTSGGPRSYEQYF.